The entry below gives a single TCR beta chain sequence along with its context. The data were taken from a study of blood T cell repertoires in COVID-19. Germline CDR1 ENHRY, CDR2 SYGVKD. Trimming shortened V by 8 bases and J by 2 bases, and 12 bases separated the two germline ends. CDR3 length: 13 residues. Method: immunoSEQ multiplex PCR; TCRdb's copy keeps in-frame clones and lacks some. Of some 250,000 clones in the sample, approximately 86% are singletons; the top ten hold roughly 3.1%. Sample: peripheral blood. The source is a woman aged 18 to 35 with acute or convalescent COVID-19. The chain has TRBV10-3 and TRBJ1-2; TRBD1 is a possible D gene (5 bases). In DNA form, the CDR3 reads TGTGCCATCGGTTCAGGGCTAAACTATGGCTACACCTTC. This sequence encodes CAIGSGLNYGYTF.